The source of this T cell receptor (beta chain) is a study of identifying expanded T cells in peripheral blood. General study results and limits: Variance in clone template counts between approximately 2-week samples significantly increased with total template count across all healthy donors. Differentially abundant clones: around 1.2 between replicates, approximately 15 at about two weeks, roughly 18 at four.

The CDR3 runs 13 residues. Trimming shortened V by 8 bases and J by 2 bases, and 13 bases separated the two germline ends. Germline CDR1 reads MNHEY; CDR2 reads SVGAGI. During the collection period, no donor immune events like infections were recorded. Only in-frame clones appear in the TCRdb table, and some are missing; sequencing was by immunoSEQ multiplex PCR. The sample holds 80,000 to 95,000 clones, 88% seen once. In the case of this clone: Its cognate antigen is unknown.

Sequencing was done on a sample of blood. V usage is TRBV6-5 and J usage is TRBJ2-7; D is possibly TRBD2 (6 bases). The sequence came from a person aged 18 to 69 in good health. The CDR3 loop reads CASSLRGTYEQYF. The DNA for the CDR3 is TGTGCCAGCTCCCTGCGGGGAACCTACGAGCAGTACTTC.